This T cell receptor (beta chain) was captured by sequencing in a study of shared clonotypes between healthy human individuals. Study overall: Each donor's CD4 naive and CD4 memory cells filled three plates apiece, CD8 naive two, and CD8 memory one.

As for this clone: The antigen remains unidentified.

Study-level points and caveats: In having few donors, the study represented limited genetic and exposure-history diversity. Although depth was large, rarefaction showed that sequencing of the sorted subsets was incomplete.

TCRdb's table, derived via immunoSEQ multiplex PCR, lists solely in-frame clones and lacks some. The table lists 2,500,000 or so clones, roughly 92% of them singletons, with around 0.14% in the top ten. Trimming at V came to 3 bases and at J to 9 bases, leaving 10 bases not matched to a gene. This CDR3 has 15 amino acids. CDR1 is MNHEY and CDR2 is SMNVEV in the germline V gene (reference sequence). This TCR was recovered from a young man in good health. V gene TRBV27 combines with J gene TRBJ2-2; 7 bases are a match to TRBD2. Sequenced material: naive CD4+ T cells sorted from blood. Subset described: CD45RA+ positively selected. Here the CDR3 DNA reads TGTGCCAGCAGTTTGTCCGGACTAGGGAGAAGGGAGCTGTTTTTT. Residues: CASSLSGLGRRELFF.